The 5 T cell receptor beta chains below come from one sample, sequenced in a study of CD8 T cells in Susac syndrome. Random hexamers were used to reverse transcribe the RNA input (about 0.5 to 1 ug). TCRdb ran MiXCR on the immunoSEQ multiplex PCR reads and lists one entry per CDR3 protein. The sample yields about 120,000 distinct CDR3 sequences, around 94% seen once. Sequenced input: CD8+ T cells from PBMCs. These receptors came from a human donor with Susac syndrome.

J is TRBJ2-7 and V is TRBV15; D is ambiguous. The CDR3 runs 13 residues. Germline V lookup: CDR1 LNHNV, CDR2 YYDKDF (reference sequence). V gave up 9 bases and J gave up 5 bases, with 17 bases separating them. CDR3 sequence (DNA): TGTGCCACGAATAACCAACGTTCTCACGAGCAGTACTTC. It translates to CATNNQRSHEQYF.

The chain joins TRBV29-1 to TRBJ2-1; weak D call: TRBD1 (6 bases). This CDR3 spans 13 amino acids. V lost 7 bases and J 1 base, leaving 11 bases between the germline ends. In germline, CDR1 is SQVTM, CDR2 ANQGSEA. The CDR3 sequence: CSGHRASYNEQFF. CDR3 bases: TGCAGCGGACACAGGGCGTCCTACAATGAGCAGTTCTTC.

This rearrangement joins TRBV12-3 or TRBV12-4 to TRBJ2-7; the D gene is possibly TRBD2 (5 bases). The V and J ends lost 6 bases and 2 bases respectively, with 8 bases between them. The CDR3 totals 12 residues. The CDR3 nucleotides are TGTGCCAGCAGCCAACTAGCCTACGAGCAGTACTTC. It yields the protein CASSQLAYEQYF.

V usage is TRBV4-3 and J usage is TRBJ1-1; D call uncertain. V was shortened by 2 bases and J by 1 base, with 11 bases between the two germline ends. The CDR3 extends over 15 amino acids. CDR1 is LGHNA and CDR2 is YSLEER in the germline V gene. CDR3: CASSQSARTNTEAFF. The CDR3 coding sequence is TGCGCCAGCAGCCAAAGCGCGCGTACGAACACTGAAGCTTTCTTT.

This clonotype has just one count. The J gene is TRBJ2-1, the V gene TRBV11-2; D may be TRBD1 or TRBD2 (5 bases each). V dropped 5 bases and J dropped 6 bases, with 17 bases sitting between them. CDR1 SGHAT and CDR2 FQNNGV come from the germline V gene. The CDR3 sequence is 15 residues long. CDR3 sequence (DNA): TGTGCCAGCAGCCCCGATGTGGGGGTGGGCAATGAGCAGTTCTTC. This translates into CASSPDVGVGNEQFF.